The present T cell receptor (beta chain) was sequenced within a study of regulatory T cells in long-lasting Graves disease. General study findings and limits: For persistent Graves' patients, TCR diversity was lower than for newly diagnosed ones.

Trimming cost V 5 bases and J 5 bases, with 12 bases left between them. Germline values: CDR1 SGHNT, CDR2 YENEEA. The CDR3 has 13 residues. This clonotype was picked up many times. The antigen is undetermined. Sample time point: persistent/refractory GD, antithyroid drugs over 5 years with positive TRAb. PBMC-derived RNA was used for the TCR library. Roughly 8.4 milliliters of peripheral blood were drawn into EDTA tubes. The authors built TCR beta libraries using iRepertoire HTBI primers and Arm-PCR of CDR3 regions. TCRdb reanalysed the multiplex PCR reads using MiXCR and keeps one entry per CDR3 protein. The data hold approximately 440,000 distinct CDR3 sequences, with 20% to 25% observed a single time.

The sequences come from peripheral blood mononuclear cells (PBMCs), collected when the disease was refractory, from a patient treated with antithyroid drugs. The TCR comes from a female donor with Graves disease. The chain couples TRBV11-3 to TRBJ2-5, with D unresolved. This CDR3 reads CASSPYPSETQYF. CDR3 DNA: TGTGCCAGCAGCCCGTACCCATCTGAGACCCAGTACTTC.